This TCR beta chain was recorded in a study of chemoradiotherapy in HPV16-positive cancers. With respect to this clone: Its target is unknown.

Method: immunoSEQ multiplex PCR; TCRdb's copy keeps in-frame clones and lacks some. Of some 16,000 clones in the sample, approximately 80% were seen once. The study, taken as a whole, reports: Only a couple of HPV16-positive patients supplied the functional HPV-specificity definition.

The germline CDR1 and CDR2 sequences are WNHNN and SYGVQD (reference sequence). This CDR3 has 14 residues. Trimming took off 3 bases at V and 1 base at J, with 8 bases between the two ends. The rearrangement joins TRBV10-1 to TRBJ2-3, with D hard to call. The TCR was taken from a human donor with HPV-associated anogenital cancer. This specimen was taken from a patient who underwent chemoradiotherapy. The CDR3 nucleotides are TGCGCCAGCAGTGATAGGAGTGGCACAGATACGCAGTATTTT. Translation: CASSDRSGTDTQYF.